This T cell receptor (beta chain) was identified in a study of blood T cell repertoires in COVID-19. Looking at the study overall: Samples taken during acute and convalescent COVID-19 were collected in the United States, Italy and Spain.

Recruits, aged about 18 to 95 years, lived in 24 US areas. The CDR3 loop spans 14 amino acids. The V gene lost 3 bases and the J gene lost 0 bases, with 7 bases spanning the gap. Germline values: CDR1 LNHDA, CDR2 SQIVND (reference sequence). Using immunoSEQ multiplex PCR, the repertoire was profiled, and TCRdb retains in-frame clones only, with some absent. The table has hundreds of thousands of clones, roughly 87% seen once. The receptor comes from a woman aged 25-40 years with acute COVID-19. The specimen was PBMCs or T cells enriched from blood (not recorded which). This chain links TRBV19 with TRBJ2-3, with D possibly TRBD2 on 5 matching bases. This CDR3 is CASSIGGSTDTQYF. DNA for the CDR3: TGTGCCAGTAGTATTGGCGGGAGCACAGATACGCAGTATTTT.